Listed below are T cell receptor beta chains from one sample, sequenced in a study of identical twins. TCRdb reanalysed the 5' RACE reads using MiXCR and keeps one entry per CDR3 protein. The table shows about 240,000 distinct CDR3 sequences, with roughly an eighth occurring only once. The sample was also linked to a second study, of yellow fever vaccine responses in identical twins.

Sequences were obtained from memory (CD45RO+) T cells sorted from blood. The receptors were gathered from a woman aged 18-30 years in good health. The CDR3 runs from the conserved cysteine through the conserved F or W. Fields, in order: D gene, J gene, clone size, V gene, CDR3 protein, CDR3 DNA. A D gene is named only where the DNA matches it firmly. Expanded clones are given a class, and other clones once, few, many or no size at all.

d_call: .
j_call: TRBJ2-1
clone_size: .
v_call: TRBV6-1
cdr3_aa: CASSQLRQYNEQFF
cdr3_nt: TGTGCCAGCAGTCAGTTGCGGCAATACAATGAGCAGTTCTTC

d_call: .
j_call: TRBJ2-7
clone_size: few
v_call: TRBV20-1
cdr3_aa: CSAVKTNREQYF
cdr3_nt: TGCAGTGCTGTTAAGACTAATAGGGAGCAGTACTTC

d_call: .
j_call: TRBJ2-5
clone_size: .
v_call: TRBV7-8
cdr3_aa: CASRPTETQYF
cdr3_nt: TGTGCCAGCAGGCCTACGGAGACCCAGTACTTC

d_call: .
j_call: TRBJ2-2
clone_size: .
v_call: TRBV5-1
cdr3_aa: CASSLVGQTNTGELFF
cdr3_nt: TGCGCCAGCAGCTTGGTAGGACAGACGAACACCGGGGAGCTGTTTTTT

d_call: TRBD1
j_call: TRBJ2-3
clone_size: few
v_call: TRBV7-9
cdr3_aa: CASRSADRATQYF
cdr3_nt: TGTGCCAGCAGATCCGCCGACAGGGCCACGCAGTATTTT

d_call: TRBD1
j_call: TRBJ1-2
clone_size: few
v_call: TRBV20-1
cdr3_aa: CSAQTGDYGYTF
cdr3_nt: TGCAGTGCTCAGACAGGGGACTATGGCTACACCTTC

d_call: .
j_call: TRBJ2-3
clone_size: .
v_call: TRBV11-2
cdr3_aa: CASSLDRVGVGVDTQYF
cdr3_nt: TGTGCCAGCAGCTTAGATCGTGTGGGAGTCGGTGTAGATACGCAGTATTTT

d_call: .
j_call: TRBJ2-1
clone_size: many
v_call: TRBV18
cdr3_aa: CASSPPFVGAEQFF
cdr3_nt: TGTGCCAGCTCACCACCTTTCGTGGGAGCTGAGCAGTTCTTC

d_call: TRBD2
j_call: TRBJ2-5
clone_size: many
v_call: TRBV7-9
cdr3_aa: CASTLSGSGETQYF
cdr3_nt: TGTGCCAGCACCCTTAGCGGGAGTGGAGAGACCCAGTACTTC

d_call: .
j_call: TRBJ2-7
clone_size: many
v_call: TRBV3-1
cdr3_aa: CASSPQAGRSYEQYF
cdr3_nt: TGTGCCAGCAGCCCCCAGGCAGGGCGCTCCTACGAGCAGTACTTC

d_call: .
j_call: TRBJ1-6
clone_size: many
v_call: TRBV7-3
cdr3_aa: CASSLRGENSPLHF
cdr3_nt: TGTGCCAGCAGCTTAAGGGGGGAGAATTCACCCCTCCACTTT

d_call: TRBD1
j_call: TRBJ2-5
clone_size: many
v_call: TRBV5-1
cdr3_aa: CASSLSGGLETQYF
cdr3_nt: TGCGCCAGCAGCTTGTCAGGGGGCTTGGAGACCCAGTACTTC